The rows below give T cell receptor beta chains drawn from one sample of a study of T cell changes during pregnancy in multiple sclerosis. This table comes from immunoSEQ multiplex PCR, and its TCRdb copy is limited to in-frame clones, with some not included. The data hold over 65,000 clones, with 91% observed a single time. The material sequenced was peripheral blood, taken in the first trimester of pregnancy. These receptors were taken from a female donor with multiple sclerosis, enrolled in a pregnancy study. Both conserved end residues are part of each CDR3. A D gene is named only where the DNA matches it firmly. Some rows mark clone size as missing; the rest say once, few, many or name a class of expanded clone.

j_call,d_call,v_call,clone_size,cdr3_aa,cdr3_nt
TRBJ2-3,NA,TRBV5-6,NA,CASSLAISTDTQYF,TGTGCCAGCAGCTTGGCCATCAGCACAGATACGCAGTATTTT
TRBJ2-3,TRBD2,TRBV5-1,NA,CASSLGLAGRRGTDTQYF,TGCGCCAGCAGCTTGGGACTAGCGGGGAGAAGGGGCACAGATACGCAGTATTTT
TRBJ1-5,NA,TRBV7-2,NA,CASSMTGLNSNQPQHF,TGTGCCAGCAGCATGACAGGCTTGAATAGCAATCAGCCCCAGCATTTT
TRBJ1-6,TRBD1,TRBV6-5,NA,CASRTGDSGNSPLHF,TGTGCCAGCAGAACGGGGGACAGCGGGAATTCACCCCTCCACTTT
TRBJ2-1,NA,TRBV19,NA,CATKRGHNYNEQFF,TGTGCCACCAAACGGGGACACAACTACAATGAGCAGTTCTTC
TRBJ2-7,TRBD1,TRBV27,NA,CASSSGQLYEQYF,TGTGCCAGCAGTTCGGGACAGCTTTACGAGCAGTACTTC
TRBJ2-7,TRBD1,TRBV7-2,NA,CASSSYAGTGEVDF,TGTGCCAGCAGCTCTTACGCCGGGACAGGGGAGGTTGACTTC
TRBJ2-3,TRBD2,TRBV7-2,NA,CASTGTSGRDTQYF,TGTGCCAGTACCGGGACTAGCGGCCGGGATACGCAGTATTTT
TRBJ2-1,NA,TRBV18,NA,CASSPNTGSYNEQFF,TGTGCCAGCTCACCTAACACGGGCTCCTACAATGAGCAGTTCTTC
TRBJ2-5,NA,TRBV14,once,CASSPQGVKRTQYF,TGTGCCAGCAGTCCACAGGGTGTCAAACGGACCCAGTACTTC
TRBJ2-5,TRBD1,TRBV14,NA,CASSQTGQGILGTQYF,TGTGCCAGCAGCCAAACAGGACAGGGAATTCTAGGGACCCAGTACTTC
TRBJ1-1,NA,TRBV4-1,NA,CASSQEFTGTTEAFF,TGCGCCAGCAGCCAAGAATTTACAGGGACCACTGAAGCTTTCTTT
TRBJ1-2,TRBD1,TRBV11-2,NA,CASSPPEGAIYGYTF,TGTGCCAGCAGCCCCCCCGAGGGGGCTATCTATGGCTACACCTTC
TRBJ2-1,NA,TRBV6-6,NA,CASTISLDRYNEQFF,TGTGCCAGCACTATCAGTTTAGACAGGTACAATGAGCAGTTCTTC
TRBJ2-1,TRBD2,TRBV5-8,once,CASSFWLAGDNEQFF,TGTGCCAGCAGCTTTTGGCTAGCGGGAGACAATGAGCAGTTCTTC
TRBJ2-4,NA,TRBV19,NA,CASSPGTVAKNIQYF,TGTGCCAGTAGTCCGGGGACTGTAGCCAAAAACATTCAGTACTTC
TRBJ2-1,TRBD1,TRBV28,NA,CASARVGTGVHNEQFF,TGTGCCAGCGCTAGAGTCGGGACAGGGGTCCACAATGAGCAGTTCTTC
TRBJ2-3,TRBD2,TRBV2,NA,CATSGRTSTDTQYF,TGTGCCACTAGCGGGAGGACTAGCACAGATACGCAGTATTTT
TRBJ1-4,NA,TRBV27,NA,CASTKRPGLYNEKLFF,TGTGCCAGCACCAAGAGACCGGGACTTTACAATGAAAAACTGTTTTTT
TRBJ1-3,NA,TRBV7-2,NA,CASSFDGTNSGNTIYF,TGTGCCAGCAGCTTCGACGGGACTAACTCTGGAAACACCATATATTTT
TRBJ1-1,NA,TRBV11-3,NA,CASSLGGMGVMNTEAFF,TGTGCCAGCAGCTTAGGCGGGATGGGGGTGATGAACACTGAAGCTTTCTTT
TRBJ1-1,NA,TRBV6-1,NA,CASSEVGANTEAFF,TGTGCCAGCAGTGAGGTAGGGGCGAACACTGAAGCTTTCTTT
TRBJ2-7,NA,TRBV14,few,CASSQGPGITYEQYF,TGTGCCAGCAGCCAAGGGCCAGGAATTACCTACGAGCAGTACTTC
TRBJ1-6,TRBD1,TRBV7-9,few,CASRPGDRVGSPLHF,TGTGCCAGCAGACCGGGGGACAGGGTCGGATCACCCCTCCACTTT
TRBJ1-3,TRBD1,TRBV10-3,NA,CAIKKGQAGSGNTIYF,TGTGCCATCAAGAAGGGACAGGCCGGCTCTGGAAACACCATATATTTT
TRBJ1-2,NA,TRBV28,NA,CASSAYLDSYGYTF,TGTGCCAGCAGTGCATACCTGGACAGCTATGGCTACACCTTC
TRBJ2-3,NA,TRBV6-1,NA,CASSEQGQGDTQYF,TGTGCCAGCAGTGAACAGGGCCAAGGGGATACGCAGTATTTT
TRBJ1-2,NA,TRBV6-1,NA,CASKMGGYTF,TGTGCCAGCAAGATGGGCGGCTACACCTTC
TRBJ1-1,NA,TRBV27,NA,CASRTSTEAFF,TGTGCCAGCAGAACAAGCACTGAAGCTTTCTTT
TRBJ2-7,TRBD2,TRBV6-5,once,CASRGLSGIVEQYF,TGTGCCAGCAGGGGACTTAGCGGGATCGTCGAGCAGTACTTC
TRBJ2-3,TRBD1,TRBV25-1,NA,CASRRQGAGTDTQYF,TGTGCCAGCAGAAGACAGGGGGCAGGCACAGATACGCAGTATTTT
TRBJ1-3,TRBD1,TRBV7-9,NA,CASSLRQGVPSGNTIYF,TGTGCCAGCAGCTTACGCCAGGGGGTACCCTCTGGAAACACCATATATTTT
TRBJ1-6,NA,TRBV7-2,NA,CASSLRVNSPLHF,TGTGCCAGCAGCTTGAGGGTGAATTCACCCCTCCACTTT
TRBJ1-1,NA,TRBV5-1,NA,CASSLAGGLATEAFF,TGCGCCAGCAGCTTGGCCGGGGGGCTGGCCACTGAAGCTTTCTTT
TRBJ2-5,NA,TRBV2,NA,CASSEYRAGTQYF,TGTGCCAGCAGTGAGTACAGGGCTGGGACCCAGTACTTC
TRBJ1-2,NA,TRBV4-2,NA,CASSQIQGHDYGYTF,TGTGCCAGCAGCCAAATACAGGGACATGACTATGGCTACACCTTC
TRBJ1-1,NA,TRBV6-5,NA,CASSYSGVVRNTEAFF,TGTGCCAGCAGTTACTCCGGGGTGGTAAGAAACACTGAAGCTTTCTTT
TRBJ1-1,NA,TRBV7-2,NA,CASSLTRNTEAFF,TGTGCCAGCAGCTTGACAAGGAACACTGAAGCTTTCTTT
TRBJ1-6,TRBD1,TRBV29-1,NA,CSVGDRPDSPLHF,TGCAGCGTTGGGGACAGGCCCGATTCACCCCTCCACTTT
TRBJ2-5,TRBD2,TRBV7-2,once,CASSFHPSGGETQYF,TGTGCCAGCAGCTTTCACCCTAGCGGGGGGGAGACCCAGTACTTC
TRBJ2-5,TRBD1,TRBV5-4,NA,CASSLGNRGQETQYF,TGTGCCAGCAGCTTGGGGAACAGGGGACAAGAGACCCAGTACTTC
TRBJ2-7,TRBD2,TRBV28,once,CASTETSGRRYEQYF,TGTGCCAGCACCGAGACTAGCGGGAGAAGGTACGAGCAGTACTTC
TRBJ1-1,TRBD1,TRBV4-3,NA,CASSQDRDRGGKAFF,TGCGCCAGCAGCCAAGATAGGGACAGGGGGGGGAAAGCTTTCTTT
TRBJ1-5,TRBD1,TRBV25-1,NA,CASSATGTNQPQHF,TGTGCCAGCAGTGCGACAGGGACTAATCAGCCCCAGCATTTT
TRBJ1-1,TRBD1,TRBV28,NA,CASRGQGAGEAEAFF,TGTGCCAGCAGGGGACAGGGGGCCGGGGAGGCTGAAGCTTTCTTT
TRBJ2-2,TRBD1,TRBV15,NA,CATSRQGPNTGELFF,TGTGCCACCAGCCGACAGGGGCCCAACACCGGGGAGCTGTTTTTT
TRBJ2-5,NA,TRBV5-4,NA,CASSGGFRETQYF,TGTGCCAGCAGCGGGGGGTTCAGGGAGACCCAGTACTTC
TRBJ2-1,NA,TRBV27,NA,CASRGGFYNEQFF,TGTGCCAGCAGAGGGGGTTTCTACAATGAGCAGTTCTTC